The 25 T cell receptor beta chains reported below all come from one sample, sequenced in a study of beta chain features in type 1 diabetes. The study, taken as a whole, reports: Moderate yet significant TCRB CDR3 shortening was seen in Type 1 diabetes patients in all four CD4+ subsets.

Expressed TCRB transcripts were sequenced after all isolated RNA was converted to cDNA. TCRdb's table, derived via immunoSEQ multiplex PCR, lists solely in-frame clones and lacks some. The repertoire includes hundreds of thousands of clones, 11% of them detected once, and over 0.015% sits in the top ten. For these TCRs, the target antigens are not known. The sequenced sample consisted of naive CD4+ T cells from blood. These receptor sequences come from a man aged 25 to 40 with type 1 diabetes.

The CDR3 reads CASSLADSSYNEQFF. DNA for the CDR3: TGCGCCAGCAGCTTAGCGGACAGCTCCTACAATGAGCAGTTCTTC. The rearrangement uses TRBV5-1 and TRBJ2-1, with a tentative D call TRBD1 (6 bases). Trimming stripped 2 bases from V and 0 bases from J, with 9 bases between. The germline V gene has CDR1 SGHRS and CDR2 YFSETQ. The CDR3 totals 15 residues. Based on the CDR3 plus reference TRBV5-1 and TRBJ2-1, the full variable domain is KAGVTQTPRYLIKTRGQQVTLSCSPISGHRSVSWYQQTPGQGLQFLFEYFSETQRNKGNFPGRFSGRQFSNSRSEMNVSTLELGDSALYLCASSLADSSYNEQFFGPGTRLTVL.

This clone was counted only a few times. The V and J genes are TRBV7-9 and TRBJ1-1, with 8 nucleotides matching TRBD1. The CDR3 runs to 17 residues. The ends lost 0 bases at V and 7 bases at J; junction bases unmatched: 13. Germline CDR1 SEHNR, CDR2 FQNEAQ (reference sequence). The CDR3 DNA reads TGTGCCAGCAGCTTAGCGGCAGGGGGCGCGGTAACCGGTGAAGCTTTCTTT. Protein: CASSLAAGGAVTGEAFF.

The table lists this clone with a few counts. J is TRBJ1-1 and V is TRBV27, with TRBD1 identical over 7 bases. Germline V gives CDR1 MNHEY, CDR2 SMNVEV (reference sequence). The CDR3 spans 14 residues. Trimming at V came to 5 bases and at J to 4 bases, leaving 7 bases not matched to a gene. Here the CDR3 reads CASSEVRGSTEAFF. The CDR3 DNA is TGTGCCAGCAGTGAGGTCAGGGGGTCCACTGAAGCTTTCTTT.

The table lists this clone with a few counts. The chain recombines TRBV9 with TRBJ1-2; D not resolved. CDR1 is SGDLS and CDR2 is YYNGEE in the germline V gene. Between the trimmed V and J ends, which lost 4 bases and 4 bases, there was a span of 8 bases. The CDR3 has 12 amino acids. CDR3 amino acids: CASSHSSYGYTF. The CDR3 DNA reads as TGTGCCAGCAGCCACAGTTCCTATGGCTACACCTTC.

This clone has more than one count but fewer than ten. The rearrangement links TRBV30 to TRBJ2-2, with 10 bases lining up with TRBD2. The length of the CDR3 is 19 residues. V gave up 0 bases and J gave up 0 bases; unmatched junction bases: 10. CDR1 is GTSNPN, CDR2 SVGIG, per germline (reference sequence). CDR3 protein: CAWSVLGLAGVTNTGELFF. The CDR3 DNA is TGTGCCTGGAGTGTATTGGGGCTAGCGGGGGTGACGAACACCGGGGAGCTGTTTTTT.

This clone was detected a few times. This chain uses TRBV5-1 with TRBJ1-3, with a tentative D call TRBD1 (5 bases). The CDR3 covers 16 residues. Germline lookup yields CDR1 SGHRS and CDR2 YFSETQ. Trimming cost V 4 bases and J 2 bases, with 16 bases left between them. The CDR3: CASSPGHTSAGNTIYF. The CDR3 DNA follows: TGCGCCAGCAGCCCTGGACACACCTCTGCTGGAAACACCATATATTTT.

This clone appeared a few times. This sequence joins TRBV28 and TRBJ1-2; the match to TRBD1 covers 7 bases. Germline CDR1 is MDHEN and CDR2 is SYDVKM. CDR3 length: 13 amino acids. V shed 5 bases, J shed 7 bases, and the junction held 7 bases outside the gene matches. The DNA of the CDR3 is TGTGCCAGCAGTGGGACAGACCCCTCTGGCTACACCTTC. This translates into CASSGTDPSGYTF.

V and J are TRBV28 and TRBJ1-2, with 7 nucleotides matching TRBD1. The CDR3 runs 11 residues. CDR1 MDHEN and CDR2 SYDVKM come from the germline V gene. After removal of 4 bases from V and 10 bases from J, the junction contained 3 bases not matched to a gene. The CDR3 spells CASSSGQAYTF. CDR3 DNA: TGTGCCAGCAGTTCCGGACAGGCCTACACCTTC.

This clone was seen a handful of times. The sample carries other DNA sequences with the same CDR3. The chain uses TRBV29-1 and TRBJ1-5; TRBD1 aligns across 9 bases. With 4 bases clipped from V and 6 bases from J, the junction kept 4 bases outside the gene matches. This CDR3 is 13 amino acids long. Germline V gives CDR1 SQVTM, CDR2 ANQGSEA. The CDR3 DNA reads as TGCAGCGTTGTACAGGGGGCGGGTCAGCCCCAGCATTTT. Its translation: CSVVQGAGQPQHF.

This clone was found a few times. The chain employs TRBV29-1 and TRBJ1-2; 11 bases are a match to TRBD1. The germline CDR1 and CDR2 sequences are SQVTM and ANQGSEA. The CDR3 spans 14 residues. V shed 4 bases, J shed 3 bases, and the junction held 4 bases outside the gene matches. The DNA of the CDR3 is TGCAGCGTTGGAGAGGGACAGGGGGACTATGGCTACACCTTC. It yields the protein CSVGEGQGDYGYTF.

This chain uses TRBV6-1 with TRBJ2-7; possibly TRBD2 for D (6 bases). Germline CDR1 is MNHNS and CDR2 is SASEGT. The V gene lost 0 bases and the J gene lost 4 bases, with 10 bases spanning the gap. The CDR3 loop spans 14 amino acids. The CDR3 DNA reads TGTGCCAGCAGTGAAGCGGGGACTGGATACGAGCAGTACTTC. Its protein product is CASSEAGTGYEQYF.

The rearrangement links TRBV7-2 to TRBJ2-7; TRBD1 might be the D (5 bases). V lost 7 bases and J lost 2, with 18 bases in between. CDR3 length: 15 amino acids. The germline gives CDR1 SGHTA, CDR2 FQGNSA. The CDR3 sequence: CASTQGAEATYEQYF. CDR3 nucleotide sequence: TGTGCCAGCACCCAGGGCGCGGAAGCTACCTACGAGCAGTACTTC.

This clone was counted a few times. The V gene is TRBV28, the J gene TRBJ1-2; possibly TRBD1 for D (5 bases). Between the trimmed V and J ends, which lost 8 bases and 6 bases, there was a span of 13 bases. This CDR3 region has 12 residues. Germline lookup yields CDR1 MDHEN and CDR2 SYDVKM. The CDR3 here is CASLREENGYTF. In nucleotides, the CDR3 is TGTGCCAGCCTCAGGGAGGAAAATGGCTACACCTTC.

J is TRBJ2-3 and V is TRBV28, with unresolved D. CDR3 length: 14 amino acids. Germline values: CDR1 MDHEN, CDR2 SYDVKM. V lost 3 bases and J lost 0, with 7 bases in between. The CDR3 DNA reads as TGTGCCAGCAGTTTCCAGACTAGCACAGATACGCAGTATTTT. Translated: CASSFQTSTDTQYF.

This chain connects TRBV9 to TRBJ1-1, with 9 bases that match TRBD1. Germline V gives CDR1 SGDLS, CDR2 YYNGEE. Trimming took 0 bases from V and 7 from J; bases not matched to a gene: 7. CDR3 length: 15 amino acids. The chain's CDR3 is CASSVVTPGQGEAFF. The CDR3 region has the DNA TGTGCCAGCAGCGTAGTGACTCCGGGACAGGGTGAAGCTTTCTTT.

The chain links TRBV5-1 to TRBJ1-6; possibly TRBD1 for D (5 bases). Germline values: CDR1 SGHRS, CDR2 YFSETQ. The CDR3 runs to 14 residues. Trimming took off 2 bases at V and 8 bases at J, with 11 bases between the two ends. The CDR3 here is CASSLGALDSPLHF. CDR3 DNA sequence: TGCGCCAGCAGCTTAGGGGCATTGGATTCACCCCTCCACTTT.

Only a few counts were recorded for this clone. The rearrangement links TRBV28 to TRBJ2-6, with 12 nucleotides matching TRBD2. J lost 0 bases, V lost 6 bases, and 3 bases had no gene match. CDR1 is MDHEN, CDR2 SYDVKM, per germline. This CDR3 contains 17 residues. In nucleotides, the CDR3 is TGTGCCAGCAGGGGACTAGCGGGTACCTCTGGGGCCAACGTCCTGACTTTC. It encodes CASRGLAGTSGANVLTF.

In this sample, this clone turned up a few times. The gene calls are TRBV19 and TRBJ2-7; D possibly corresponds to TRBD2 (5 bases). Trimming stripped 6 bases from V and 2 bases from J, with 14 bases between. CDR1 and CDR2 from the germline V gene are LNHDA and SQIVND (reference sequence). CDR3 length: 14 residues. The CDR3 DNA follows: TGTGCCAGTAGCACCACCGGGGTCCCCTACGAGCAGTACTTC. The encoded protein is CASSTTGVPYEQYF. Full variable domain (outside the CDR3, taken from reference TRBV19 and TRBJ2-7): DGGITQSPKYLFRKEGQNVTLSCEQNLNHDAMYWYRQDPGQGLRLIYYSQIVNDFQKGDIAEGYSVSREKKESFPLTVTSAQKNPTAFYLCASSTTGVPYEQYFGPGTRLTVT.

J is TRBJ1-1 and V is TRBV7-6; unclear D gene. V lost 2 bases to trimming and J lost 2 bases, with 6 bases between them. Germline V gives CDR1 SGHVS, CDR2 FNYEAQ. This CDR3 comprises 13 residues. The CDR3: CASSLTGNTEAFF. The CDR3, as DNA: TGTGCCAGCAGCTTAACGGGAAACACTGAAGCTTTCTTT.

The rearrangement uses TRBV5-1 and TRBJ2-1; the match to TRBD1 covers 8 bases. Trimming took 4 bases from V and 4 from J; bases not matched to a gene: 13. From germline, CDR1 is SGHRS and CDR2 YFSETQ. The CDR3 has 17 residues. In DNA, the CDR3 is TGCGCCAGCAGCCCGCTTGTGTCCGGACAGGGTTACAATGAGCAGTTCTTC. Encoded protein: CASSPLVSGQGYNEQFF. Combining the CDR3 with reference TRBV5-1 and TRBJ2-1 gives the whole variable domain KAGVTQTPRYLIKTRGQQVTLSCSPISGHRSVSWYQQTPGQGLQFLFEYFSETQRNKGNFPGRFSGRQFSNSRSEMNVSTLELGDSALYLCASSPLVSGQGYNEQFFGPGTRLTVL.

The rearrangement uses TRBV6-5 and TRBJ2-2, with 7 bases aligning to TRBD2. The CDR3 runs 15 residues. V was pared by 8 bases and J by 0 bases, with 6 bases of the junction left unmatched. Germline CDR1 and CDR2: MNHEY and SVGAGI. The CDR3 nucleotides are TGTGCCAGCCGGACGGGGACTACGAACACCGGGGAGCTGTTTTTT. Residues: CASRTGTTNTGELFF.

V and J are TRBV5-6 and TRBJ2-7, with 7 bases fitting TRBD1. From germline, CDR1 is SGHDT and CDR2 YYEEEE. The V and J ends lost 0 bases and 1 base, in that order; junction bases with no gene match: 4. This CDR3 spans 15 amino acids. CDR3 in amino acids: CASSLVGTASYEQYF. The DNA of the CDR3 is TGTGCCAGCAGCTTGGTTGGGACAGCGTCCTACGAGCAGTACTTC. Full variable domain (outside the CDR3, taken from reference TRBV5-6 and TRBJ2-7): DAGVTQSPTHLIKTRGQQVTLRCSPKSGHDTVSWYQQALGQGPQFIFQYYEEEERQRGNFPDRFSGHQFPNYSSELNVNALLLGDSALYLCASSLVGTASYEQYFGPGTRLTVT.

In this sample, this clone turned up a few times. The chain has TRBV18 and TRBJ2-7; D gene unclear. V was clipped by 0 bases and J by 3 bases, with 12 bases between them. The CDR3 sequence is 15 residues long. Germline assignment: CDR1 KGHSH and CDR2 LQKENI. The CDR3, as DNA: TGTGCCAGCTCACCACCCGGGTCCTTAAACTACGAGCAGTACTTC. Translated: CASSPPGSLNYEQYF.

This clone came up many times. The J gene is TRBJ2-7, the V gene TRBV4-3; D may be TRBD1 (6 bases). The ends were cut back, 3 bases at V and 5 bases at J, with 11 bases in the middle. CDR1 LGHNA and CDR2 YSLEER come from the germline V gene. The CDR3 consists of 13 residues. The CDR3 DNA follows: TGCGCCAGCAGCCAGATCAGGGGAGACGAGCAGTACTTC. This codes for CASSQIRGDEQYF.

This chain uses TRBV7-9 with TRBJ2-3; TRBD2 matches 8 bases. The CDR3 is made up of 14 amino acids. V dropped 3 bases and J dropped 5; count of bases not matched to a gene: 4. Germline CDR1 SEHNR, CDR2 FQNEAQ (reference sequence). Written as DNA, the CDR3 is TGTGCCAGCAGCTTGGGCCTAGCGGGAGATACGCAGTATTTT. This translates into CASSLGLAGDTQYF.